Each of the 5 T cell receptor beta chains below was sequenced from the same sample in a study of blood T cell repertoires in COVID-19 (dated by TCRdb to 2020 to 2021). Libraries were built with the immunoSEQ multiplex PCR assay. This immuneACCESS table, as held by TCRdb, lists in-frame sequences with V and J called but not all clones. Of the missing ones, under half trace to an unresolved V gene in checked studies; the others have no known cause. The sample profile shows about 220,000 clones; approximately 84% of them were found once. The ten largest clones take up about 2.4% of the sample. The specimen was peripheral blood. Receptor source: a woman between 55 and 75 years old with acute or convalescent COVID-19.

The CDR3 nucleotides are TGTGCCAGCAGCCGGACTACTGGGGCCTTTGGAAACACCATATATTTT. Translating it yields CASSRTTGAFGNTIYF. The rearrangement uses TRBV3-1 (or the pseudogene TRBV3-2) and TRBJ1-3; D might be TRBD1 (5 bases). CDR1 and CDR2 from the germline V gene are LGHDT and YNNKEL (reference sequence). V lost 4 bases, J lost 3 bases, and 16 bases lay in between. This CDR3 has 16 amino acids.

The rearrangement uses TRBV28 and TRBJ1-2, with D possibly being TRBD1 (5 bases). V shed 5 bases and J shed 9 bases, with 19 bases lying between them. Germline lookup yields CDR1 MDHEN and CDR2 SYDVKM. The CDR3 runs 14 residues. The CDR3: CASSRGTAGVSYTF. The CDR3 DNA follows: TGTGCCAGCAGTCGGGGGACGGCCGGTGTGAGCTACACCTTC.

The chain carries TRBV6-2 or TRBV6-3 and TRBJ2-5; D is unresolved. Trimming cost V 0 bases and J 4 bases, with 18 bases left between them. Germline V lookup: CDR1 MNHEY, CDR2 SVGEGT. The CDR3 covers 17 residues. The CDR3 nucleotides are TGTGCCAGCAGTTACTCGGGCCAGGTCGAAACCTCAGAGACCCAGTACTTC. Translated: CASSYSGQVETSETQYF.

V usage is TRBV7-9 and J usage is TRBJ2-1; possible D gene TRBD2, 6 bases. The CDR3 is made up of 15 amino acids. The V gene lost 0 bases and the J gene lost 7 bases, with 13 bases spanning the gap. CDR1 SEHNR and CDR2 FQNEAQ come from the germline V gene (reference sequence). CDR3 nucleotides: TGTGCCAGCAGCTTAGCAGGGAGCGGGCGAAATGAGCAGTTCTTC. Translated: CASSLAGSGRNEQFF.

This chain connects TRBV6-2 or TRBV6-3 to TRBJ2-7; tentatively, D is TRBD2 (6 bases). V lost 6 bases and J 8 bases, leaving 23 bases between the germline ends. This CDR3 spans 15 amino acids. Germline CDR1 reads MNHEY; CDR2 reads SVGEGT. The DNA of the CDR3 is TGTGCCAGCAGCCAGCGGGCGGGGCTTCCTACGAAGCAGTACTTC. Translated: CASSQRAGLPTKQYF.